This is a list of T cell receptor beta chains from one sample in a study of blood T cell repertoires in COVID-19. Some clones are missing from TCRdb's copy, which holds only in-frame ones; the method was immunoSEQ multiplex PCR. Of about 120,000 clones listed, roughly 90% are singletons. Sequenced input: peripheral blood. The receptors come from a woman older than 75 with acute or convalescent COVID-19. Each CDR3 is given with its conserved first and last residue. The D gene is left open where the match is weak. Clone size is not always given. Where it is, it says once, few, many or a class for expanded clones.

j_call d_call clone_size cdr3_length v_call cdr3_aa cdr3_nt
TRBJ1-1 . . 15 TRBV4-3 CASSQGAASGTEAFF TGCGCCAGCAGCCAAGGAGCAGCTTCGGGCACTGAAGCTTTCTTT
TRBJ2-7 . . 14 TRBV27 CASSLSPEPYEQYF TGTGCCAGCAGTTTATCCCCGGAGCCCTACGAGCAGTACTTC
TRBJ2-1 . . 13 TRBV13 CASSFAVRNEQFF TGTGCCAGCAGCTTTGCAGTGAGGAATGAGCAGTTCTTC
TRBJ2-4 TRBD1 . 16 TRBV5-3 CARSSHIGGEENIQYF TGTGCCAGAAGCTCTCATATAGGGGGCGAAGAGAACATTCAGTACTTC
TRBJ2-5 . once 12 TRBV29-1 CSVNPRQETQYF TGCAGCGTCAACCCCCGGCAAGAGACCCAGTACTTC
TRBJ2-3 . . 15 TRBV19 CASTTPQGSLDTQYF TGTGCCAGTACCACGCCCCAGGGATCTCTTGATACGCAGTATTTT
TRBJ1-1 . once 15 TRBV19 CASSPWGEQNTEAFF TGTGCCAGTAGTCCATGGGGGGAACAGAACACTGAAGCTTTCTTT
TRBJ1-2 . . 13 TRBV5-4 CASSSDSLYGYTF TGTGCCAGCAGCTCCGACAGCCTCTATGGCTACACCTTC
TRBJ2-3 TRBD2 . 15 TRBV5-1 CASSLGGSGTDTQYF TGCGCCAGCAGCTTGGGCGGGAGCGGCACAGATACGCAGTATTTT
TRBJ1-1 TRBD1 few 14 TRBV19 CASSLRQGNTEAFF TGTGCCAGTAGTCTAAGACAGGGGAACACTGAAGCTTTCTTT
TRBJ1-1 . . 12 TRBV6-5 CASSYGRGEAFF TGTGCCAGCAGTTACGGCAGGGGAGAAGCTTTCTTT
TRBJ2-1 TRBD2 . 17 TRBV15 CATSRDSSGRGYNEQFF TGTGCCACCAGCAGAGATAGTAGCGGGAGGGGGTACAATGAGCAGTTCTTC
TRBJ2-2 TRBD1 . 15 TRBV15 CATTLDRGSTGELFF TGTGCCACCACCTTGGACAGGGGGAGCACCGGGGAGCTGTTTTTT
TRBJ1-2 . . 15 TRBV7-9 CASSLPGYGVYGYTF TGTGCCAGCAGCTTACCGGGGTATGGGGTCTATGGCTACACCTTC
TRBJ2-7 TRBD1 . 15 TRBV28 CASSSDGTGFHEQYF TGTGCCAGCAGTTCTGACGGGACAGGGTTCCACGAGCAGTACTTC
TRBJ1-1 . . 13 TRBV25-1 CASSESLNTEAFF TGTGCCAGCAGTGAATCTTTGAACACTGAAGCTTTCTTT
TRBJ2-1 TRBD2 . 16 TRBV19 CASSIPAGGRLGEQFF TGTGCCAGTAGTATCCCCGCGGGGGGGCGCTTGGGTGAGCAGTTCTTC
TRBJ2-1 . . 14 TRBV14 CASSQVDWHNEQFF TGTGCCAGCAGCCAAGTCGATTGGCACAATGAGCAGTTCTTC
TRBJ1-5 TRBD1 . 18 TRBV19 CASSIELGQIHSNQPQHF TGTGCCAGTAGTATAGAATTGGGACAGATCCATAGCAATCAGCCCCAGCATTTT
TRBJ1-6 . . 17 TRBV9 CASSVESGNHPLSPLHF TGTGCCAGCAGCGTAGAGTCGGGGAACCACCCGCTTTCACCCCTCCACTTT
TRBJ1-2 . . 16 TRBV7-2 CASSLLAGVGDYGYTF TGTGCCAGCAGCTTATTAGCAGGGGTTGGTGACTATGGCTACACCTTC
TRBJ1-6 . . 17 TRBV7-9 CASSSTGPSSYNSPLHF TGTGCCAGCAGCTCGACAGGCCCTAGCTCCTATAATTCACCCCTCCACTTT
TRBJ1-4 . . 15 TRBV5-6 CASSLLQGSYEKLFF TGTGCCAGCAGCTTGCTGCAGGGGTCATATGAAAAACTGTTTTTT
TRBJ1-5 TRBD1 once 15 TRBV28 CASSPGQGYYQPQHF TGTGCCAGCAGCCCGGGACAGGGCTACTATCAGCCCCAGCATTTT
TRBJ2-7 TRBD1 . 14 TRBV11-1 CASSLEPGGPRQYF TGTGCCAGCAGCTTAGAACCAGGGGGCCCTCGGCAGTACTTC
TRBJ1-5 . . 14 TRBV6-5 CASKEGQINQPQHF TGTGCCAGCAAAGAGGGACAAATCAATCAGCCCCAGCATTTT
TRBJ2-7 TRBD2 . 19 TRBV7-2 CASSLALSGGAGRSYEQYF TGTGCCAGCAGCTTAGCGCTCAGCGGGGGGGCCGGTAGATCCTACGAGCAGTACTTC
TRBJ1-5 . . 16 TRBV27 CASSLLSGVTGQPQHF TGTGCCAGCAGTTTATTATCAGGGGTCACCGGTCAGCCCCAGCATTTT
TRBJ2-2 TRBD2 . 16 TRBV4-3 CASSQGAGGRIGELFF TGCGCCAGCAGCCAAGGAGCGGGGGGGCGTATCGGGGAGCTGTTTTTT
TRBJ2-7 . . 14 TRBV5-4 CASSLISGGYEQYF TGTGCCAGCAGCTTGATCAGCGGAGGTTACGAGCAGTACTTC
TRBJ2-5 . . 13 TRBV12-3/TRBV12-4 CASSLRGGETQYF TGTGCCAGCAGTTTGCGGGGAGGCGAGACCCAGTACTTC
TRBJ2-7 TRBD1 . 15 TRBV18 CASSLEQGAAYEQYF TGTGCCAGCTCACTTGAACAGGGGGCGGCCTACGAGCAGTACTTC
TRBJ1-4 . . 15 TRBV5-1 CASRRILATNEKLFF TGCGCCAGCAGGCGGATCCTCGCAACTAATGAAAAACTGTTTTTT
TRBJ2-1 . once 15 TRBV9 CASSVEGRVYNEQFF TGTGCCAGCAGCGTAGAAGGCAGGGTTTACAATGAGCAGTTCTTC
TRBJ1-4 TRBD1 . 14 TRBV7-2 CASSLGQGDEKLFF TGTGCCAGCAGCTTAGGGCAGGGGGACGAAAAACTGTTTTTT
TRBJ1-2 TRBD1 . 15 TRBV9 CASSFGQAANYGYTF TGTGCCAGCAGCTTTGGACAGGCGGCCAACTATGGCTACACCTTC
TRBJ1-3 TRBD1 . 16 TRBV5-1 CASSFQGAINGNTIYF TGCGCCAGCAGCTTCCAGGGGGCAATAAATGGAAACACCATATATTTT
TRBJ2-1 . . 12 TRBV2 CASSQDYPPAFF TGTGCCAGCAGTCAGGACTATCCCCCAGCGTTCTTC
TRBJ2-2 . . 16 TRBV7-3 CASSTSGTRNTGELFF TGTGCCAGCAGCACCTCCGGGACACGTAACACCGGGGAGCTGTTTTTT
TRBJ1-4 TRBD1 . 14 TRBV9 CASSPTGGSEKLFF TGTGCCAGCAGCCCGACAGGGGGTAGCGAAAAACTGTTTTTT
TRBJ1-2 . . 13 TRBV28 CATGETTNYGYTF TGTGCCACCGGGGAGACGACCAACTATGGCTACACCTTC
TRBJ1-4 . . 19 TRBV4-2 CASSQGLSGGLSEGEKLFF TGTGCCAGCAGCCAAGGACTGTCTGGAGGGCTGAGTGAAGGAGAAAAACTGTTTTTT
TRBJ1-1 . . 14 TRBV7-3 CASSLGSGFTEAFF TGTGCCAGCAGCTTAGGGTCAGGATTCACTGAAGCTTTCTTT
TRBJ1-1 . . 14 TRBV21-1 CASSKVRRNTEAFF TGTGCCAGCAGCAAAGTTCGGAGGAACACTGAAGCTTTCTTT
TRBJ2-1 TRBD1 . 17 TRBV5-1 CASSQTLGQGGYNEQFF TGCGCCAGCAGCCAAACCCTGGGACAGGGAGGCTACAATGAGCAGTTCTTC